This T cell receptor beta chain is from a study of T cell responses to AZD1222 COVID-19 vaccine. Profiled with immunoSEQ multiplex PCR; TCRdb holds only in-frame clones, not every one. The sample yields around 110,000 clones, 70% to 90% seen once. The receptor was isolated from an adult in good health. The starting material was peripheral blood, obtained on day 0 of MenACWY control vaccination.

CDR3 DNA sequence: TGTGCCAGCAGTCCCAGACCGGGACAGGGGAACACCATATATTTT. Translation: CASSPRPGQGNTIYF. The chain links TRBV6-5 to TRBJ1-3, with 10 nucleotides matching TRBD1. Germline V gives CDR1 MNHEY, CDR2 SVGAGI. The trim removed 5 bases at V and 7 bases at J, leaving 8 bases unmatched. There are 15 residues in the CDR3.